A selection of T cell receptor beta chains follows, all from one sample in a study of a mutant IDH1 vaccine in newly diagnosed glioma. Clones were sequenced by immunoSEQ multiplex PCR, and TCRdb holds only the in-frame ones, with some missing. The data hold around 30,000 clones, with 80% to 90% observed a single time. These receptors have no known antigen. Sample: PBMCs, taken from a glioma patient whose treatment included an IDH1 peptide vaccine. The receptor source for this set is a woman in her 30s with glioma. CDR3s include the opening cysteine and the closing phenylalanine or tryptophan. The D gene is left open where the match is weak. A clone size is listed for some rows: how often the clone was seen (once, few, many), or a class if it is expanded.

>.|TRBV4-2|.|TRBJ2-2
CASSPMGEYTGELFF
TGTGCCAGCAGCCCGATGGGGGAATACACCGGGGAGCTGTTTTTT
>.|TRBV4-2|.|TRBJ2-7
CASSQGRHPYEQYF
TGTGCCAGCAGCCAAGGGAGGCACCCCTACGAGCAGTACTTC
>.|TRBV14|.|TRBJ1-1
CASTLTGNTEAFF
TGTGCCAGCACTCTGACCGGGAACACTGAAGCTTTCTTT
>.|TRBV13|.|TRBJ2-7
CASSLGVITYEQYF
TGTGCCAGCAGCTTAGGCGTAATTACCTACGAGCAGTACTTC
>.|TRBV7-2|.|TRBJ1-1
CASSSRMLGTEAFF
TGTGCCAGCAGCTCGCGTATGCTGGGAACTGAAGCTTTCTTT
>.|TRBV11-2|TRBD1|TRBJ1-1
CASSLGIGTVNTEAFF
TGTGCCAGCAGCTTAGGAATCGGGACAGTGAACACTGAAGCTTTCTTT
>.|TRBV7-9|.|TRBJ2-3
CASSLVGGATDTQYF
TGTGCCAGCAGCTTAGTGGGGGGTGCGACAGATACGCAGTATTTT
>.|TRBV30|.|TRBJ1-2
CAWTQGELDYGYTF
TGTGCCTGGACCCAAGGGGAGCTAGACTATGGCTACACCTTC
>.|TRBV19|TRBD1|TRBJ1-1
CASSIVGQVNTEAFF
TGTGCCAGTAGCATAGTGGGACAGGTGAACACTGAAGCTTTCTTT
>.|TRBV5-1|TRBD1|TRBJ1-3
CASSPTTGTGNTIYF
TGCGCCAGCAGCCCGACGACAGGGACTGGAAACACCATATATTTT
>.|TRBV5-4|.|TRBJ1-2
CASSLGGEGYGYTF
TGTGCCAGCAGCTTGGGGGGAGAGGGCTATGGCTACACCTTC
>.|TRBV4-1|.|TRBJ1-1
CASSQREEGPGEAFF
TGCGCCAGCAGCCAAAGAGAGGAGGGACCGGGTGAAGCTTTCTTT
>.|TRBV6-5|.|TRBJ1-2
CASSYGGGQSKGYTF
TGTGCCAGCAGTTACGGGGGGGGGCAGTCCAAGGGCTACACCTTC
>.|TRBV2|.|TRBJ1-3
CASSEAGNTIYF
TGTGCCAGCAGTGAAGCGGGAAACACCATATATTTT
>.|TRBV27|TRBD1|TRBJ1-2
CASSPWDRVNYGYTF
TGTGCCAGCAGTCCGTGGGACAGGGTGAACTATGGCTACACCTTC
>.|TRBV10-3|.|TRBJ1-3
CAISFDSGNTIYF
TGTGCCATCTCGTTCGACTCTGGAAACACCATATATTTT
>.|TRBV2|TRBD1|TRBJ1-1
CASNTRGRAHEAFF
TGTGCCAGCAATACCAGGGGGCGGGCCCATGAAGCTTTCTTT
>.|TRBV7-8|.|TRBJ1-1
CASSLVPHPRSGAFF
TGTGCCAGCAGCTTAGTACCACACCCACGCTCTGGGGCTTTCTTT
>once|TRBV5-1|.|TRBJ2-3
CASSLEGADTQYF
TGCGCCAGCAGCCTGGAGGGCGCAGATACGCAGTATTTT
>.|TRBV7-6|.|TRBJ2-5
CASSLYGEGSQETQYF
TGTGCCAGCAGCTTATACGGAGAGGGCTCACAAGAGACCCAGTACTTC
>.|TRBV27|.|TRBJ1-5
CASSLRPTDQPQHF
TGTGCCAGCAGTTTAAGACCAACGGATCAGCCCCAGCATTTT
>.|TRBV10-3|TRBD2|TRBJ2-3
CALGSGGITDTQYF
TGTGCCCTCGGCAGCGGGGGAATCACAGATACGCAGTATTTT
>.|TRBV7-6|TRBD1|TRBJ2-7
CASSSNTGGTYEQYF
TGTGCCAGCAGCTCAAACACAGGGGGCACCTACGAGCAGTACTTC
>.|TRBV30|.|TRBJ1-5
CAWSVPGGYSNQPQHF
TGTGCCTGGAGTGTACCTGGGGGTTATAGCAATCAGCCCCAGCATTTT
>.|TRBV6-5|.|TRBJ1-2
CASSGGYGYTF
TGTGCCAGCAGTGGGGGGTATGGCTACACCTTC
>.|TRBV4-1|TRBD2|TRBJ2-5
CASSQESAGEETQYF
TGCGCCAGCAGCCAAGAGTCAGCGGGAGAAGAGACCCAGTACTTC
>.|TRBV2|TRBD2|TRBJ2-5
CASSEGLAGGPTQYF
TGTGCCAGCAGTGAGGGACTAGCGGGGGGCCCCACCCAGTACTTC
>.|TRBV7-2|TRBD1|TRBJ2-7
CASSSQGAVRSYEQYF
TGTGCCAGCAGTTCTCAGGGGGCGGTTAGGTCCTACGAGCAGTACTTC
>.|TRBV5-1|TRBD2|TRBJ2-3
CASSRGRGDRTDTQYF
TGCGCCAGCAGCCGGGGGCGGGGGGACCGCACAGATACGCAGTATTTT
>.|TRBV2|.|TRBJ2-7
CASTPTSREQYF
TGTGCCAGCACTCCGACGTCTCGCGAGCAGTACTTC
>.|TRBV9|TRBD1|TRBJ2-3
CASSVGQGSTDTQYF
TGTGCCAGCAGCGTAGGACAGGGGAGCACAGATACGCAGTATTTT
>.|TRBV2|TRBD1|TRBJ1-2
CASNIDRGPYTF
TGTGCCAGCAACATAGACAGGGGGCCCTACACCTTC
>.|TRBV6-6|.|TRBJ2-1
CASGDGYNEQFF
TGTGCCAGCGGGGACGGCTACAATGAGCAGTTCTTC
>.|TRBV9|TRBD1|TRBJ1-6
CASSLQDRGPSPLHF
TGTGCCAGCAGCCTCCAGGACAGGGGGCCCTCACCCCTCCACTTT
>.|TRBV4-2|.|TRBJ1-1
CASSQVGQGAFF
TGTGCCAGCAGCCAAGTTGGCCAGGGAGCTTTCTTT
>.|TRBV6-5|TRBD2|TRBJ2-3
CASSPGRGGEDTQYF
TGTGCCTCTTCACCAGGGCGGGGGGGCGAAGATACGCAGTATTTT
>once|TRBV4-1|.|TRBJ2-7
CASSQEKSRNLVDEQYF
TGCGCCAGCAGCCAAGAGAAGTCCAGGAACCTGGTGGACGAGCAGTACTTC
>.|TRBV6-5|.|TRBJ1-6
CAVGRLLTYNSPLHF
TGTGCCGTAGGACGGCTTTTAACCTATAATTCACCCCTCCACTTT
>once|TRBV4-2|.|TRBJ1-4
CASSQEGPGRANEKLFF
TGTGCCAGCAGCCAAGAAGGGCCCGGGAGGGCTAATGAAAAACTGTTTTTT
>.|TRBV7-2|TRBD1|TRBJ2-5
CASSLGTGAETQYF
TGTGCCAGCAGCTTAGGGACAGGGGCAGAGACCCAGTACTTC
>.|TRBV5-6|.|TRBJ2-3
CASSLVGTDTQYF
TGTGCCAGCAGCTTGGTCGGCACAGATACGCAGTATTTT
>.|TRBV15|.|TRBJ2-2
CATSQNTGELFF
TGTGCCACCAGCCAGAACACCGGGGAGCTGTTTTTT
>.|TRBV5-6|.|TRBJ2-5
CASSPWDRQETQYF
TGTGCCAGCAGCCCCTGGGACCGTCAAGAGACCCAGTACTTC
>.|TRBV2|.|TRBJ1-6
CASSEDRRSPLHF
TGTGCCAGCAGTGAAGACAGACGCTCACCCCTCCACTTT
>few|TRBV20-1|.|TRBJ1-2
CSVRNGYTF
TGCAGTGTTCGTAATGGCTACACCTTC
>.|TRBV2|.|TRBJ1-2
CASSYNREMYYGYTF
TGTGCCAGCAGTTATAACAGGGAAATGTACTATGGCTACACCTTC
>.|TRBV7-7|.|TRBJ1-2
CAISGEAPVF
TGTGCCATCTCAGGCGAAGCTCCCGTCTTC
>.|TRBV18|.|TRBJ1-2
CASSPRNDYGYTF
TGTGCCAGCTCACCGCGAAATGATTATGGCTACACCTTC
>.|TRBV25-1|TRBD1|TRBJ2-5
CASSFSWDSLQETQYF
TGTGCCAGCAGTTTCTCATGGGACAGCCTCCAAGAGACCCAGTACTTC
>.|TRBV5-4|TRBD1|TRBJ1-1
CASSLLDRDGGAFF
TGTGCCAGCAGCCTCCTAGACAGGGACGGAGGAGCTTTCTTT
>.|TRBV5-1|.|TRBJ1-5
CASSRDTDQPQHF
TGCGCCAGCAGCCGCGACACAGATCAGCCCCAGCATTTT
>few|TRBV6-6|TRBD1|TRBJ1-1
CASSYTGGTEAFF
TGTGCCAGCAGTTACACAGGGGGCACTGAAGCTTTCTTT
>.|TRBV27|.|TRBJ2-2
CASSLTGELFF
TGTGCCAGCAGTTTGACCGGGGAGCTGTTTTTT
>.|TRBV6-6|TRBD1|TRBJ1-5
CASSNGQGTQPQHF
TGTGCCAGCAGTAACGGACAGGGCACTCAGCCCCAGCATTTT
>.|TRBV6-1|TRBD1|TRBJ1-3
CASRTTGIKNTIYF
TGTGCCAGCAGGACGACAGGGATAAAGAACACCATATATTTT
>.|TRBV27|.|TRBJ2-7
CASSLQGTYEQYF
TGTGCCAGCAGTTTACAGGGGACCTACGAGCAGTACTTC
>.|TRBV6-5|.|TRBJ1-6
CASSYSTDTYSPLHF
TGTGCCAGCAGTTACTCTACAGATACCTATTCACCCCTCCACTTT
>.|TRBV10-3|.|TRBJ1-5
CAISDRGGNQPQHF
TGTGCCATCAGTGATAGGGGTGGTAATCAGCCCCAGCATTTT
>.|TRBV9|TRBD2|TRBJ2-5
CASSVGGSGETQYF
TGTGCCAGCAGCGTAGGCGGGAGCGGAGAGACCCAGTACTTC